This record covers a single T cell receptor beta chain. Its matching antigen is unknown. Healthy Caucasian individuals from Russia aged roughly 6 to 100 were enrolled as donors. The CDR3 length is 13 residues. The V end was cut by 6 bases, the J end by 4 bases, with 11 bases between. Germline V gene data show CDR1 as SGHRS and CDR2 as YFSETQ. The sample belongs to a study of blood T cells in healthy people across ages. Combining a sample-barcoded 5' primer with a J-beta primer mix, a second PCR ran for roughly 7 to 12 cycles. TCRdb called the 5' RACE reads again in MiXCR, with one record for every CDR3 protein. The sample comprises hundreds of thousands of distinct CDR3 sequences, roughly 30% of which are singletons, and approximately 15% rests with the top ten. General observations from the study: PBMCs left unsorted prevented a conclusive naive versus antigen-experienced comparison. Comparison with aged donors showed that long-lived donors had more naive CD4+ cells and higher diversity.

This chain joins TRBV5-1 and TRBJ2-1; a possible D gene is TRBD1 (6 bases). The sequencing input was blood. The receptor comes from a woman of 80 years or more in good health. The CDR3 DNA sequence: TGCGCCAGCATTCGACAGGTTTACAATGAGCAGTTCTTC. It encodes CASIRQVYNEQFF.